This T cell receptor beta chain was captured by sequencing in a study of Ad26.COV2.S vaccination and SARS-CoV-2 variants. Looking at the study overall: Donor got 5x10^10 or 1x10^11 viral particles of Ad26.COV2.S. Study-wide points: The TCR-based breadth and depth measures might underestimate overall T cell responses.

Profiling relied on immunoSEQ multiplex PCR, and the TCRdb table lists in-frame clones only, not all of them. The sample contains about half a million clones, 80% to 90% of which appear only once. On this clone itself: No antigen is known for it.

The CDR3 has 12 amino acids. Per germline, CDR1 DFQATT and CDR2 SNEGSKA (reference sequence). Trimming removed 3 bases at V and 5 bases at J, with 11 bases between. Treatment: 15 to 20 received Ad26.COV2.S at low or high dose, single or two shots; about 5 received placebo; per-sample allocation not given. Material that was analyzed had been drawn on day 63 after the first vaccine or placebo injection. The shot given was an Ad26 vector that makes Wuhan-strain SARS-CoV-2 spike. This chain joins TRBV20-1 and TRBJ2-7; a possible D gene is TRBD2 (6 bases). This specimen was peripheral blood, taken in a trial of Ad26.COV2.S vaccine versus placebo. The TCR originated in a person aged 18-60 years who received the Ad26.COV2.S COVID-19 vaccine or a placebo. The CDR3 loop reads CSASWGVHEQYF. DNA for the CDR3: TGCAGTGCTAGTTGGGGGGTCCACGAGCAGTACTTC.